The entry below describes one T cell receptor beta chain. This clone has just one count. Its binding antigen is unknown. Base qualities are missing; no much larger clone stands one base away. Preparation of the library involved the immunoSEQ multiplex PCR assay. The multiplex PCR relied on a mix of 60 forward primers for TCR Vbeta segments and 13 reverse primers for TCR Jbeta segments. A multiplex PCR assay on genomic DNA amplified the CDR3 region of rearranged TCR beta genes. On the Illumina HiSeq System, the amplified TCR beta libraries were sequenced as 87-base-pair reads. In the paper's pipeline: A later analysis counted about 76 million unique TCR beta chains across the 690 or so repertoires, and around 9.9 million of these chains were shared by at least two donors. Raw reads were error-corrected and collapsed into unique sequences with a nearest-neighbor algorithm that merged closely related sequences to remove PCR and sequencing errors. CDR3 sequences were aligned to IMGT reference sequences to assign V, D and J gene segments. For a sequence to be retained, at least a six-nucleotide match to both a V gene segment and a J gene segment was required. Rearrangements were called productive when the CDR3 lacked stop codons and stayed in frame with V and J; all others were non-productive. CDR3 was defined according to IMGT convention as the region running from the second conserved V-encoded cysteine to the conserved J-encoded phenylalanine. The earlier analysis of more than 450 of the donors excluded sequences that lacked an unambiguous match to a single V gene segment. An earlier analysis of 587 of the donors called V segments functional above 56.7% productive rearrangements and segregating when the between-donor standard deviation exceeded 5%. To diagnose cytomegalovirus status from the catalog of TCR beta chain sequences, a statistical classification framework was built. A later analysis assigned V and J genes by comparing TCR nucleotide sequences with IMGT/GENE-DB human TR gene sequences. A later analysis assigned CDR3 sequences and most-parsimonious VDJ recombination scenarios with the TCRdist pipeline. A later analysis defined each TCR beta chain by its CDR3 amino acid sequence plus V-gene family, and excluded reads lacking a unique V-gene family. To address suspected cross-contamination and a sequencing artifact, a later analysis removed around 590 highly shared, low-generation-probability nucleotide sequences. In a later analysis, a clonal expansion index was calculated for each public chain from normalized within-repertoire ranks of inferred template counts. In a later analysis, generation probabilities were computed with a VDJ recombination model fitted to out-of-frame rearrangements, and the resulting probabilities were checked against IGoR. In a later analysis, hypergeometric tests were used to score TCR-TCR, TCR-HLA and TCR-CMV co-occurrence, with a repertoire-size bias correction applied to TCR pairs. To estimate false discovery rates, a later analysis permuted the HLA or CMV assignments 20 times. A later analysis grouped co-occurring TCRs with DBSCAN, adding TCRdist sequence similarity when clustering within HLA-allele-positive subsets. Repertoires with fewer than 30,000 or more than 120,000 public chains, plus five repertoires with anomalous nucleotide sharing, were excluded from co-occurrence clustering. TCRdb stores this immuneACCESS table with in-frame sequences only. Part of the clones is absent; in the studies checked, under half of the shortfall reflects unresolved V genes, and no reason is known for the rest. The V and J calls and clone size are taken from that table; D and trimming were inferred from the DNA. The sample records roughly 110,000 clones, roughly 80% of which are singletons. The ten largest clonotypes hold around 2% of the sample.

The cohort was made up of several hundred healthy bone marrow donors. At the time of sampling, all cohort members were nominally healthy, though unrecorded immune exposures were likely present. The donor was CMV seronegative and belonged to the group of around 400 seronegative cohort members. Each donor provided a peripheral blood sample, and peripheral blood mononuclear cells were used for TCR beta sequencing. The Qiagen DNeasy Blood Extraction Kit was used to extract genomic DNA from the blood cell samples. This sample was taken from a study of cytomegalovirus exposure and HLA in healthy donors (dated by TCRdb to 2017 to 2019). For the study in its entirety: In an earlier analysis of several hundred of the donors, 276 Gb of sequence data and 117 million unique TCR beta sequences from 150 million to 200 million T cells were reported. An early release that covered around 590 HLA-typed donors contained around 300 gigabases of sequencing data and around 80 million unique TCR sequences. The genetic ancestry cluster associated with self-reported Caucasian donors included about 81% of the 300 to 450 genotyped donors. The study aimed to test whether cataloging public T cell receptors could reveal signatures of past pathogen exposure. The study profiled the T cell repertoires of around 700 subjects by immunosequencing and related them to cytomegalovirus serostatus. A separate validation cohort of approximately 120 different subjects was used in addition to the roughly 640-subject first cohort. High-throughput TCR immunosequencing, statistical association of individual TCRs with disease status, and machine learning were combined to predict cytomegalovirus infection status. A later analysis re-examined previously published TCR beta repertoires from around 670 donors and added high-resolution HLA genotyping to investigate patterns of TCR occurrence. The later analysis used no new phenotypic data to find candidate immune exposures, relying instead on TCR beta sequences and their occurrence across donors. An earlier analysis of 500 to 750 of the donors applied high-throughput TCR beta sequencing to assess whether each TCR beta V gene segment acted as functional or pseudogenic. Alongside the repertoire data, information on donor age, sex, ethnicity and CMV serostatus was compiled. A later genetic analysis took genome-wide SNP genotypes for about 65% of the roughly 670 donors and used that subset as a discovery cohort. Every repertoire in the discovery cohort had been generated on one and the same sequencing platform. Both class I and class II loci were covered by HLA typing, at four-digit resolution. The number of typed donors differed by locus: 629-630 for A, B, C, DRB1 and DQB1; some 540 for DQA1; 606 for DPA1; and about 470 for DPB1. A handful of DR-DQ haplotypes were handled as single units for association and clustering because linkage in the cohort was strong. On average, around 240,000 unique TCR beta nucleotide sequences were sequenced per donor among a few hundred genotyped donors of the cohort, with about 19% of those sequences being non-productive.

General study outcomes and caveats: In this cohort, only TCR beta chains were sequenced, and detectable features were limited by the absence of alpha or paired-chain data. When HLA alleles, especially DR and DQ, strongly co-occurred, attributing TCR associations to individual alleles was difficult. In a later analysis, 15,000 to 20,000 TCR beta sequences were associated with specific HLA alleles at a false discovery rate of 0.05. Correlated functional status among segregating V segments might be attributable to linkage disequilibrium, but an unknown experimental factor could not be ruled out. Compared with equally common non-associated chains, HLA-associated TCR beta chains in a later analysis were more clonally expanded and had lower generation probabilities. Most TCR sequences were seen in very few donors, while some public TCRs were found in many individuals. Because HLA typing was unavailable for some donors at each locus, only the typed subset was used in association tests. A total of 164 TCR beta chains were listed by the study as associated with cytomegalovirus. In a later genetic analysis, fewer N-insertions in productive TCRs were reported among donors in an Asian-associated ancestry cluster than the approximately 710-donor mean. In a later genetic analysis, a missense DCLRE1C variant was associated with V-gene and J-gene trimming of TCR beta chains, and the association was replicated in an independent cohort. In vitro tests confirmed that a few of the cytomegalovirus-associated TCR beta chains recognize cytomegalovirus antigens. In an earlier analysis of approximately 590 of the donors, most TCR beta V segments were observed in productive rearrangements about 90% or about 30% of the time, broadly matching IMGT annotations. For the cohort, immune exposure information was limited to CMV serostatus. Cytomegalovirus status was reported to be diagnosed by the classifier with high specificity and sensitivity in both the original and validation cohorts. The sequencing pipeline was judged likely to have produced a cluster of highly shared sequence variants as a technical artifact. A later analysis reported that several top co-occurrence clusters appeared linked to parvovirus B19, influenza, CMV and Epstein-Barr virus. A further reported finding was that TCR beta sequences accurately predicted the HLA-A and HLA-B alleles for most subjects in the first cohort. Because counts were too low, approximately 18 rarely observed V segments, including chromosome 9 orphons, were excluded from the earlier analysis of 587 of the donors. The authors suggested that the approach could potentially be generalized to other disease states and immunological phenotypes. Most CMV-associated TCR beta chains appeared to be HLA-restricted in a later analysis, and the HLA associations seemed to be driven largely by CMV exposure. Presence/absence analyses assumed roughly uniform sequencing depth across donors, an assumption that may not hold. In a later analysis, TCR association rates were found to vary across HLA loci, with the most associated TCRs seen for DRB1 alleles and the fewest for HLA-C alleles.

Sample: PBMCs. The source of this sequence is a man aged 30 to 39 in good health and CMV-seronegative.

For the CDR3, the sequence is CASSYDRGSYNEQFF. The nucleotide sequence is TGTGCCAGCAGTTACGACAGGGGGTCCTACAATGAGCAGTTCTTC. The sequence is built from TRBV6-5 and TRBJ2-1; TRBD1 agrees with 9 junctional bases. From its cysteine to its phenylalanine, the CDR3 spans 15 amino acids. CDR3 DNA is the only sequence kept; it has 45 bases, read in frame from the first base. Via the germline V gene, CDR1 is MNHEY and CDR2 SVGAGI. Here V drops 2 bases and J drops 1 base, and the junction holds 0 bases not matched to any gene.